The clone carrying this T cell receptor (beta chain) was seen a few times. This sample is drawn from a study of patients and donors after allogeneic stem cell transplantation. Germline-derived CDR1 and CDR2 are MGHRA and YSYEKL. V was shortened by 4 bases and J by 0 bases, with 15 bases between the two germline ends. This CDR3 has 16 amino acids. TCRdb used MiXCR to reprocess the RT-PCR reads, holding one entry per CDR3 protein. Of about 960,000 distinct CDR3 sequences in the sample, about 20% were seen once. Material: blood, either unsorted or a sorted T cell fraction (not recorded which). This clonotype originated in a human donor who was either an allogeneic HSCT recipient or a stem cell or donor lymphocyte infusion donor (not recorded which). It is not recorded whose cells these are; they may come from a transplant donor. The rearrangement joins TRBV4-1 to TRBJ1-1; no clear D. The CDR3 DNA is TGCGCCAGCAGCCCTTCAGGTGGCGGGGTGAACACTGAAGCTTTCTTT. This translates into CASSPSGGGVNTEAFF.